This TCR beta chain derives from a study of T cell responses to AZD1222 COVID-19 vaccine (dated by TCRdb to the early 2020s). In terms of the full investigation: AZD1222 recipients given second doses at about 4 weeks or at about 12 weeks were pooled, since spike-specific TCR depth and breadth were not found to differ between the two schedules. A total of approximately 230 trial participants underwent TCR sequencing, of whom some 210 received two doses of AZD1222 and approximately 25 received two doses of the MenACWY control vaccine. Enrollment into the trials was organized by age into subgroups of 18-55, 56-69 and 70-plus years, and those subgroups contained roughly 140, 27 and 60 TCR-sequenced participants, respectively. What the work shows at the level of the full study, not this receptor alone: No day 14 peak-response samples were available, so repertoires were characterized only after the peak T cell response. The 56-69-year group was small, and its depth increase did not reach significance, likely because of low power. Vaccine-associated CD4 TCRs spanned the whole spike protein, with dominant responses in regions 160-218 and 743-854. A significant rise in spike-specific TCR breadth and depth was observed after two AZD1222 doses relative to day 0 and relative to MenACWY recipients. Conclusions about previously exposed vaccinees are limited, since just 6 or 7 AZD1222 recipients were seropositive for SARS-CoV-2 at baseline. Nearly half of unique spike-specific TCRs reportedly recognized epitopes outside regions mutated in the B.1.351 and B.1.1.7 variants. Most participants were white British and females outnumbered males, and the authors suggested that clonal diversity may have been underestimated.

Comment on this clone: What antigen it recognizes has not been identified. No base-level quality is on record; no much larger clone is a single base apart.

The CDR3 regions of human TCRbeta chains were subjected to immunosequencing. The study's own analysis went as follows. Repertoire TCRs were matched against a reference library of SARS-CoV-2-specific TCRs generated with the MIRA antigen-specificity platform. Breadth was defined as the fraction of unique TCRs that were SARS-CoV-2-associated, and depth was defined as the fraction of total T cells that were SARS-CoV-2-associated. Using the MIRA data, each spike-specific TCR was mapped to the spike region that the TCR reacts to and placed in a CD4 or CD8 class. Log10-transformed breadth and depth values were compared by one-way ANOVA with Sidak's multiple comparisons tests. TCRdb took this table from immuneACCESS and kept in-frame rearrangements with V and J called. Such tables lack part of the clones; where checked against another copy, unresolved V genes explain under half of the gap, and the rest is unexplained. The DNA gave D and trimming, while V, J and clone size come from that table. This sample gives roughly 170,000 clones in total; 80% to 90% of them show up just once. Of the sample, 0.45% to 0.55% falls within the top ten clones.

The sample's time point label, in plain terms: baseline before first vaccination. The vaccinee samples were drawn from two UK trials, COV001 and COV002, one of which was a single-blind randomized controlled phase 2/3 trial testing AZD1222 (ChAdOx1 nCoV-19) in healthy adults. Trial participant PBMC samples were collected at day 0 and day 28 after the second dose for TCRbeta chain sequencing. The sequence came from an adult in good health. The sequences come from peripheral blood, collected on day 0 of AZD1222 vaccination.

The CDR3 corresponds to CASSFGQGGEPQHF. The nucleotide sequence is TGCGCCAGCAGCTTTGGACAGGGCGGAGAGCCCCAGCATTTT. Recombination connected TRBV5-1 to TRBJ1-5, with 8 junctional bases fitting TRBD1. There are 14 amino acids in the CDR3, from cysteine to phenylalanine inclusive. Solely the CDR3 DNA is kept, with 42 bases framed from the first base. From a lookup of the germline V gene, CDR1 and CDR2 are SGHRS and YFSETQ. Trimming takes 2 bases off V and 8 bases off J; junction bases not matched to a gene: 6. Full variable domain (CDR3 extended with the reference TRBV5-1 and TRBJ1-5 proteins): KAGVTQTPRYLIKTRGQQVTLSCSPISGHRSVSWYQQTPGQGLQFLFEYFSETQRNKGNFPGRFSGRQFSNSRSEMNVSTLELGDSALYLCASSFGQGGEPQHFGDGTRLSIL.